This is a list of T cell receptor beta chains from one sample in a study of blood T cell repertoires in COVID-19. The table came from immunoSEQ multiplex PCR; TCRdb's copy has only in-frame clones and leaves some out. There are about 220,000 clones in the sample; 80% to 90% occur only once, and about 3% lies in the top ten. The specimen was PBMCs or T cells enriched from blood (not recorded which). Receptors originate from a woman in her late teens or twenties in a cohort exposed to, infected with or recovered from COVID-19 (not recorded which). CDR3s include the opening cysteine and the closing phenylalanine or tryptophan. A D gene is named only where the DNA matches it firmly. Size values are once, few and many counts, or a class for expanded clones, and some rows have none.

V	J	size	D	DNA	CDR3
TRBV7-9	TRBJ2-1	NA	TRBD1	TGTGCCAGCAGCTTCGGACAGGGGTTAAGAGCGGGGAATGTTAATGAGCAGTTCTTC	CASSFGQGLRAGNVNEQFF
TRBV9	TRBJ1-6	NA	NA	TGTGCCAGCAGTCGACAGGATAACGATAATTCACCCCTCCACTTT	CASSRQDNDNSPLHF
TRBV24-1	TRBJ2-5	few	TRBD1	TGTGCCACCAGTGAGGGACAGGGGGCAAGTGAGACCCAGTACTTC	CATSEGQGASETQYF
TRBV9	TRBJ1-3	NA	NA	TGTGCCAGCAGCGACACGAACTCTGGAAACACCATATATTTT	CASSDTNSGNTIYF
TRBV7-7	TRBJ2-5	NA	NA	TGTGCCAGCAGCGAGGGGGACCTGACCCGCCAAGAGACCCAGTACTTC	CASSEGDLTRQETQYF
TRBV10-3	TRBJ2-7	NA	TRBD2	TGTGCCATCGCCGAAGGAGGAGGGCTAGCGGCCTACGAGCAGTACTTC	CAIAEGGGLAAYEQYF
TRBV5-6	TRBJ1-1	NA	TRBD1	TGTGCCAGCAGCTCGACCACAGGGGGAAACACTGAAGCTTTCTTT	CASSSTTGGNTEAFF
TRBV4-2	TRBJ2-2	NA	TRBD2	TGTGCCAGCAGCCAACTGAGTCTAGCGGGCGGGGAGCTGTTTTTT	CASSQLSLAGGELFF
TRBV10-3	TRBJ2-1	NA	TRBD2	TGTGCCACCAACCCCGGACTAGCGCGCAATGAGCAGTTCTTC	CATNPGLARNEQFF
TRBV29-1	TRBJ2-4	NA	NA	TGCAGCGTTGGAGGGGGGGCCCTCCGTCAGACCAAAAACATTCAGTACTTC	CSVGGGALRQTKNIQYF
TRBV5-6	TRBJ2-5	NA	NA	TGTGCCAGCAGCCCCCAGGGCTACTACCAAGAGACCCAGTACTTC	CASSPQGYYQETQYF
TRBV11-3	TRBJ1-6	NA	NA	TGTGCCAGCAGCTTAGGGGGCCGCTCACCCCTCCACTTT	CASSLGGRSPLHF
TRBV9	TRBJ2-7	NA	NA	TGTGCCAGCAGCGTAGCGGAACAGTCCTACGAGCAGTACTTC	CASSVAEQSYEQYF
TRBV29-1	TRBJ1-2	NA	NA	TGCAGCGCCCTGGGGCAGGGGAGAATTGGCTACACCTTC	CSALGQGRIGYTF
TRBV10-2	TRBJ1-5	NA	TRBD1	TGCGCCAGCACCCGGGACAGGAGCAATCAGCCCCAGCATTTT	CASTRDRSNQPQHF
TRBV6-5	TRBJ1-4	NA	NA	TGTGCCAGCAGTTACGCACAGGGCACTGAAAAACTGTTTTTT	CASSYAQGTEKLFF
TRBV4-2	TRBJ2-2	NA	TRBD2	TGTGCCAGCAGCCATAATAGCGGGAGTATGTCCGGGGAGCTGTTTTTT	CASSHNSGSMSGELFF
TRBV2	TRBJ1-1	NA	TRBD1	TGTGCCAGCAGTGGGGGTGTTGGACAGGGGAACACTGAAGCTTTCTTT	CASSGGVGQGNTEAFF
TRBV5-1	TRBJ1-2	NA	TRBD1	TGCGCCAGCAGCCTCGGGACAGGTCTAGGTGGCTACACCTTC	CASSLGTGLGGYTF
TRBV27	TRBJ2-7	NA	NA	TGTGCCAGCAGTCCAAACTCGGACAGTTGGGACGAGCAGTACTTC	CASSPNSDSWDEQYF
TRBV3-1/TRBV3-2	TRBJ2-7	NA	TRBD2	TGTGCCAGCAGCCGCGGCCTAGCGGGGGGGCGCGAGCAGTACTTC	CASSRGLAGGREQYF
TRBV25-1	TRBJ1-2	NA	NA	TGTGCCAGCAGTGGGACAGTTTATGGCTACACCTTC	CASSGTVYGYTF
TRBV3-1/TRBV3-2	TRBJ1-3	NA	NA	TGTGCCAGCAGCCAAAGGAGAGCATACTCTGGAAACACCATATATTTT	CASSQRRAYSGNTIYF
TRBV19	TRBJ2-7	NA	TRBD2	TGTGCCAGTAGCACGGGACTAGCGGGGACCTACGAGCAGTACTTC	CASSTGLAGTYEQYF
TRBV5-8	TRBJ1-3	once	NA	TGTGCCAGCAGCTTTGGAGGAGTTGGAAACACCATATATTTT	CASSFGGVGNTIYF
TRBV5-1	TRBJ2-2	NA	TRBD2	TGCGCCAGCAGCTGGACTAGCGGGAGCGACACCGGGGAGCTGTTTTTT	CASSWTSGSDTGELFF
TRBV27	TRBJ1-1	NA	NA	TGTGCCAGCAGTCAAATTTGGCGGAAGAACACTGAAGCTTTCTTT	CASSQIWRKNTEAFF
TRBV24-1	TRBJ2-2	few	NA	TGTGCCACCAGTGACGGGGACTTCCGGGGAGGGGAGCTGTTTTTT	CATSDGDFRGGELFF
TRBV28	TRBJ2-7	NA	NA	TGTGCCAGCAGTTTAGTCGACAGTAGGACCTACGAGCAGTACTTC	CASSLVDSRTYEQYF
TRBV19	TRBJ2-7	few	NA	TGTGCCAGTAGTATCGGACTTCTCGCCGGGCAGTACTTC	CASSIGLLAGQYF
TRBV28	TRBJ1-4	NA	NA	TGTGCCAGCAGTTTATGGCAGGATAATGAAAAACTGTTTTTT	CASSLWQDNEKLFF
TRBV21-1	TRBJ2-7	NA	NA	TGTGCCAGCAGCGATGGGACAGTTTCCTACGAGCAGTACTTC	CASSDGTVSYEQYF
TRBV11-2	TRBJ1-1	NA	TRBD1	TGTGCCAGCAGCTTAGCGGGGACAGGGGTGGGGAACACTGAAGCTTTCTTT	CASSLAGTGVGNTEAFF
TRBV19	TRBJ2-7	NA	NA	TGTGCCAGTAGTTCTCAGGGCCTGGAGCAGTACTTC	CASSSQGLEQYF
TRBV4-1	TRBJ1-1	NA	NA	TGCGCCAGCAGCCAAGATATGAACACTGAAGCTTTCTTT	CASSQDMNTEAFF
TRBV5-4	TRBJ1-2	NA	NA	TGTGCCAGCAGCTTGGGGCGAGTGGGCATAGGAGGCTACACCTTC	CASSLGRVGIGGYTF
TRBV19	TRBJ1-1	NA	NA	TGTGCCAGTGCCTGGGGGGGGTCGGTCACTGAAGCTTTCTTT	CASAWGGSVTEAFF
TRBV10-2	TRBJ2-3	NA	NA	TGCGCCAGCAGGGGAGGATTGCACACAGATACGCAGTATTTT	CASRGGLHTDTQYF
TRBV7-3	TRBJ2-1	NA	TRBD1	TGTGCCAGCAGCTTATCCCGAGGGGGCGGATACAATGAGCAGTTCTTC	CASSLSRGGGYNEQFF
TRBV9	TRBJ1-3	NA	NA	TGTGCCAGCAGCGTAGCGACAGGACCTGGAAACACCATATATTTT	CASSVATGPGNTIYF